This T cell receptor beta chain was observed in a study of T cell responses to AZD1222 COVID-19 vaccine. Study-wide findings and caveats: Unmutated variant regions are reportedly the target of nearly half of TCRs that are spike-specific. Regions 160-218 and 743-854 dominated among vaccine-associated CD4 TCRs spanning spike.

About this clone: The antigen is unknown.

Libraries were prepared by immunoSEQ multiplex PCR; TCRdb keeps only in-frame clonotypes and omits some of them. The sample comprises around 140,000 clones, 92% of which are singletons, and roughly 3.3% rests with the top ten. Germline V gene sequence: CDR1 MNHEY, CDR2 SVGEGT. J gave up 7 bases and V 5 bases, and 5 bases lay outside the gene matches. This CDR3 has 14 amino acids. Sequencing used peripheral blood, obtained 28 days after the second AZD1222 dose. V usage is TRBV6-2 or TRBV6-3 and J usage is TRBJ2-1; 10 bases map to TRBD2. The receptor was derived from an adult who received the AZD1222 COVID-19 vaccine. CDR3 region: CASSASGGVNEQFF. In nucleotides, the CDR3 is TGTGCCAGCAGTGCTAGCGGGGGTGTTAATGAGCAGTTCTTC.